Listed below are T cell receptor beta chains from one sample, sequenced in a study of T-cell reconstitution after alpha-beta-depleted transplantation in children. TCRdb itself ran the PCR reads through MiXCR, one entry per CDR3 protein. The sample has 440,000 or so distinct CDR3 sequences, over 40% seen once; the top ten hold around a quarter. The sequenced sample was PBMCs, obtained before TCRalphabeta/CD19-depleted stem cell transplant. The receptors stem from a girl aged 2-15 years with aplastic anemia, due to receive a stem cell transplant. Each CDR3 is given with its conserved first and last residue. D genes are given only for firm matches. Only some rows state a clone size, as once, few, many or a class for expanded clones.

TRBD1	TRBJ2-3	TRBV5-6	.	TGTGCCAGCAGCCTCACCGGACAGGGTTGGGCAGATACGCAGTATTTT	CASSLTGQGWADTQYF
.	TRBJ1-2	TRBV6-1	.	TGTGCCAGCAGCCATCCAAGAGGCTACACCTTC	CASSHPRGYTF
.	TRBJ2-6	TRBV5-1	.	TGCGCCAGCAGCTTAACTACGACGTCTGGGGCCAACGTCCTGACTTTC	CASSLTTTSGANVLTF
TRBD1	TRBJ1-5	TRBV12-3/TRBV12-4	many	TGTGCCAGCAGTGTCATCGGGACAGGGGGCATTAGCAATCAGCCCCAGCATTTT	CASSVIGTGGISNQPQHF
TRBD2	TRBJ2-2	TRBV5-1	.	TGCGCCAGCAGCCGGGGGGGGAACACCGGGGAGCTGTTTTTT	CASSRGGNTGELFF
TRBD2	TRBJ2-3	TRBV11-3	.	TGTGCCAGCAGCTCCATGACTAGCGGCACAGATACGCAGTATTTT	CASSSMTSGTDTQYF
.	TRBJ2-1	TRBV9	.	TGTGCCAGCAGCGTAGCAGGGGTCCTAGCGGTCTACAATGAGCAGTTCTTC	CASSVAGVLAVYNEQFF
TRBD2	TRBJ2-1	TRBV5-1	.	TGCGCCAGCAGCTCGAACCTAGCGGGAGGGCTAGGTGAGCAGTTCTTC	CASSSNLAGGLGEQFF
.	TRBJ2-2	TRBV18	.	TGTGCCAGCTCACCACTGACACTGAACACCGGGGAGCTGTTTTTT	CASSPLTLNTGELFF
.	TRBJ2-7	TRBV6-5	.	TGTGCCAGCAGTTACAGGAGGGGATCGTCCTACGAGCAGTACTTC	CASSYRRGSSYEQYF
.	TRBJ2-1	TRBV24-1	.	TGTGCCACCAGTGACGTTACGGAGTACAATGAGCAGTTCTTC	CATSDVTEYNEQFF
.	TRBJ2-1	TRBV20-1	few	TGCAGTGCTAGCTTAGAGCCGAGCTCCTACAATGAGCAGTTCTTC	CSASLEPSSYNEQFF
.	TRBJ1-1	TRBV29-1	many	TGCAGCGTCCACGCGGGGCCCCCCACTGAAGCTTTCTTT	CSVHAGPPTEAFF
TRBD2	TRBJ2-1	TRBV5-1	.	TGCGCCAGCAGCTTGCGGACTAGCGGGGGATACAATGAGCAGTTCTTC	CASSLRTSGGYNEQFF